This T cell receptor beta chain is drawn from a study of CD8 T cells in ankylosing spondylitis. Study-level results: In ankylosing spondylitis patients, matched synovial fluid reportedly showed significant enrichment of disease-linked clones. Within ankylosing spondylitis blood, a TCR beta motif made up of seven or eight highly homologous variants appeared to be characteristic.

MiXCR was run by TCRdb on the 5' RACE reads, yielding one entry per CDR3 protein. Among approximately 45,000 distinct CDR3 sequences, roughly 9.6% were seen once, and the ten largest hold about 1.4%. In the case of this clonotype: Antigen unknown. With a much larger clone just one base away, this may be a read error.

Germline lookup yields CDR1 DFQATT and CDR2 SNEGSKA (reference sequence). There are 12 residues in the CDR3. Sequenced: blood, either unsorted or a sorted T cell fraction (not recorded which). The chain employs TRBV20-1 and TRBJ1-1; the match to TRBD1 covers 7 bases. The source of this sequence is a male donor with ankylosing spondylitis or in good health (not recorded which). CDR3 in DNA: TGCAGCTCCGGGACAGTGAACACTGAAGCTTTCTTT. This sequence encodes CSSGTVNTEAFF.